Shown below are 9 T cell receptor beta chains from a single sample sequenced in a study of control samples from healthy donors and cancer patients. Data came from immunoSEQ multiplex PCR; TCRdb stores just in-frame clones and leaves some out. The sample consists of 130,000 or so clones, around 94% of them appearing once. The specimen sequenced was blood. All receptors come from a middle-aged man in good health.

This clone was picked up a small number of times. This rearrangement joins TRBV5-1 to TRBJ2-2; D not resolved. CDR1 is SGHRS and CDR2 is YFSETQ in the germline V gene. V was cut by 2 bases and J by 4 bases, with 9 bases left in between. This CDR3 region has 14 residues. The CDR3 coding sequence is TGCGCCAGCAGCTTTTCGGCCCTCACCGGGGAGCTGTTTTTT. Encoded protein: CASSFSALTGELFF.

The V and J genes are TRBV5-1 and TRBJ1-2; tentative D call: TRBD1 (6 bases). The CDR3 is made up of 15 amino acids. In germline, CDR1 is SGHRS, CDR2 YFSETQ. The V and J ends lost 5 bases and 8 bases respectively, with 22 bases between them. DNA of the CDR3: TGCGCCAGCAGGGGTGATCGGGGGCCCTCGGGAGGCTACACCTTC. It translates to CASRGDRGPSGGYTF. The whole variable domain, filled in from reference TRBV5-1 and TRBJ1-2, reads KAGVTQTPRYLIKTRGQQVTLSCSPISGHRSVSWYQQTPGQGLQFLFEYFSETQRNKGNFPGRFSGRQFSNSRSEMNVSTLELGDSALYLCASRGDRGPSGGYTFGSGTRLTVV.

J is TRBJ2-3 and V is TRBV19; 12 bases line up with TRBD1. This CDR3 spans 15 amino acids. After removal of 6 bases from V and 2 bases from J, the junction contained 3 bases not matched to a gene. CDR1 and CDR2 from the germline V gene are LNHDA and SQIVND (reference sequence). The CDR3 DNA is TGTGCCAGTAGCCAGGGACAGGGGGCCACAGATACGCAGTATTTT. It is translated as CASSQGQGATDTQYF.

This rearrangement joins TRBV6-5 to TRBJ1-2; D not resolved. Trimming took 6 bases from V and 8 from J, leaving 10 bases between them. CDR3 size: 11 residues. The germline gives CDR1 MNHEY, CDR2 SVGAGI. In DNA, the CDR3 is TGTGCCAGCAGCCCGCAGTACGGCTACACCTTC. Its translation is CASSPQYGYTF.

The chain links TRBV19 to TRBJ1-2; D may be TRBD1 (5 bases). Trimming removed 7 bases from V and 6 bases from J, with 15 bases in between. CDR3 length: 13 residues. From germline, CDR1 is LNHDA and CDR2 SQIVND (reference sequence). CDR3 nucleotide sequence: TGTGCCAGTACCGTGGGCCGGGACCATGGCTACACCTTC. Amino acids: CASTVGRDHGYTF.

The genes are TRBV4-3 and TRBJ1-1; D uncertain. Trimming removed 0 bases from V and 2 bases from J, with 10 bases in between. The germline V gene has CDR1 LGHNA and CDR2 YSLEER. The CDR3 consists of 15 residues. CDR3 bases: TGCGCCAGCAGCCAAGATTCTAAGGCTAACACTGAAGCTTTCTTT. Its protein is CASSQDSKANTEAFF.

V usage is TRBV7-8 and J usage is TRBJ2-3, with 10 positions matching TRBD1. The CDR3 totals 17 residues. Germline CDR1 is SGHVS and CDR2 is FQNEAQ. Trimming cost V 2 bases and J 4 bases; bases outside gene matches: 9. The CDR3 here is CASSLLTGTGDADTQYF. CDR3 nucleotides: TGTGCCAGCAGCTTATTGACCGGGACAGGGGACGCAGATACGCAGTATTTT.

The chain couples TRBV9 to TRBJ1-2; the D gene is possibly TRBD1 (5 bases). This CDR3 contains 18 residues. Germline CDR1 SGDLS, CDR2 YYNGEE. Trimming removed 0 bases at V and 1 base at J, with 19 bases between. This chain's CDR3 is CASSVGPQGRKINYGYTF. The CDR3 DNA sequence: TGTGCCAGCAGCGTAGGCCCCCAGGGCAGAAAGATTAACTATGGCTACACCTTC.

The chain recombines TRBV5-8 with TRBJ2-7, with D perhaps matching TRBD1 or TRBD2 (5 bases each). The V end was cut by 2 bases, the J end by 7 bases, with 19 bases between. The CDR3 spans 15 residues. Per the germline V gene, CDR1 is SGHTS and CDR2 is YDEGEE. CDR3 nucleotides: TGTGCCAGCAGCTTTTCGGCAGGGACCAGGGAGGAGCAGTACTTC. Translation gives CASSFSAGTREEQYF.